Here is one TCR beta chain with its context. Its antigen is unknown. Certain patients were not enrolled. These were patients with other autoimmune diseases, uncontrolled infections, pregnancy or lactation. This record comes from a study of Graves' ophthalmopathy and Graves' hyperthyroidism. As for the study in general: Samples of peripheral blood were obtained at initial diagnosis, prior to treatment of any kind. Whole-study findings and limits: Ophthalmopathy could be told apart from stable hyperthyroidism by a 13-signature model (87.88% sensitivity, about 80% specificity).

The CDR3 has 14 residues. V shed 1 base and J shed 2 bases, with 9 bases lying between them. Germline V gene sequence: CDR1 SGHTA, CDR2 FQGNSA. The TCR beta CDR3 regions underwent amplification from RNA transcripts. Second-round multiplex PCR came after a first-round RT-PCR that employed HTBI primers. A single record per CDR3 protein comes from TCRdb applying MiXCR to the multiplex PCR reads. The repertoire holds 650,000 to 900,000 distinct CDR3 sequences, with roughly 41% as singletons. Sample: peripheral blood. The origin of this receptor is an adult man with Graves' ophthalmopathy. The V and J genes are TRBV7-2 and TRBJ2-7; a weak D match, TRBD2 (7 bases). The DNA for the CDR3 is TGTGCCAGCAGCTTAGAGGGGGGGCCCTACGAGCAGTACTTC. It specifies CASSLEGGPYEQYF.